This TCR beta chain was identified in a study of blood T cells in healthy people across ages. Findings and limits, study-wide: Naive T cell percentage by flow cytometry tracked strongly with beta diversity.

A second about 7 to 12 cycle PCR used barcoded and J-beta primers. Every cDNA was tagged by a template-switch adaptor with 12 random nucleotides. MiXCR was run by TCRdb on the 5' RACE reads, yielding one entry per CDR3 protein. The sample has about 1,000,000 distinct CDR3 sequences, less than 50% seen once. Only a few counts were recorded for this clonotype. Its antigen remains unknown. Source material: blood. The TCR originated in a woman aged 55-70 years in good health.

The CDR3 here is CASTRGGIQETQYF. The CDR3 nucleotides are TGTGCCAGCACCCGCGGGGGTATCCAAGAGACCCAGTACTTC. The chain couples TRBV6-5 to TRBJ2-5; 7 bases agree with TRBD2. The CDR3 contains 14 residues. Germline trimming cut 7 bases from V and 1 base from J; bases unmatched to any gene: 6. Germline V gene data show CDR1 as MNHEY and CDR2 as SVGAGI.